The present entry profiles one T cell receptor beta chain with its context. Its specificity is unknown. This specimen comes from a study of cytomegalovirus exposure and HLA in healthy donors. All the people who gave samples were healthy bone marrow donors. Whole-study findings and limits: Listed as cytomegalovirus-associated were 150 to 200 TCR beta chains.

Germline assignment: CDR1 SGDLS and CDR2 YYNGEE. The V and J ends lost 0 bases and 2 bases respectively, with 5 bases between them. This CDR3 contains 13 residues. Vbeta (60) and Jbeta (13) primers were used in the PCR. Here immunoSEQ multiplex PCR was the method, and the copy in TCRdb shows in-frame clones only, minus some. The table shows roughly 100,000 clones, with around 15% occurring only once. J is TRBJ1-1 and V is TRBV9, with no clear D. The source material was PBMCs. The source of this sequence is a female donor in good health and CMV-seronegative. This CDR3 reads CASSVDYNTEAFF. CDR3 coding DNA: TGTGCCAGCAGCGTAGACTATAACACTGAAGCTTTCTTT.